This T cell receptor beta chain appears in the sequencing data of a study of T cell responses to AZD1222 COVID-19 vaccine. Whole-study results and caveats: Females made up more of the donors, who were largely white British, and clonal diversity may have come out too low. Per reports, nearly half of all spike-specific TCRs target regions that are unmutated in variants. Repertoire samples came only from after the peak T cell response.

Data came from immunoSEQ multiplex PCR; TCRdb stores just in-frame clones and leaves some out. The sample consists of some 180,000 clones, about 91% of them appearing once. On this clone itself: Its antigen is undetermined.

Germline CDR1 and CDR2: MDHEN and SYDVKM. J lost 1 base, V lost 6 bases, and 4 bases had no gene match. The CDR3 spans 15 residues. The sample was peripheral blood, taken on day 0 of AZD1222 vaccination. The rearrangement uses TRBV28 and TRBJ1-5; 9 nucleotides agree with TRBD1. This clonotype originated in an adult in good health. The DNA of the CDR3 is TGTGCCAGCAGGCCCACAGGGGGCAGCAATCAGCCCCAGCATTTT. It yields the protein CASRPTGGSNQPQHF.